The rows below give T cell receptor beta chains drawn from one sample of a study of T-cell memory formation after mild COVID-19. TCRdb re-derived calls from the 5' RACE reads in MiXCR, one entry per CDR3 protein. Here the sample spans roughly 450,000 distinct CDR3 sequences, 15% to 20% being singletons. The specimen sequenced was PBMCs or a T cell subset sorted from them (not recorded which). Receptor source: a man younger than 30 who had mild COVID-19 (a few samples of this study predate the infection). Cell type and time point are not known. Each CDR3 is given with its conserved first and last residue. The order of the fields is V gene, J gene, CDR3 length, D gene, clone size, CDR3 protein, CDR3 DNA. The D gene is left open where the match is weak. Size values are once, few and many counts, or a class for expanded clones, and some rows have none.

TRBV12-3/TRBV12-4	TRBJ1-5	14	.	.	CASSIAGGNQPQHF	TGTGCCAGCAGCATTGCAGGGGGCAATCAGCCCCAGCATTTT
TRBV15	TRBJ1-6	14	.	once	CATSREGRVSPLHF	TGTGCCACCAGCAGAGAGGGGAGGGTATCACCCCTCCACTTT
TRBV7-3	TRBJ2-1	16	.	.	CASSLTGTRSYNEQFF	TGTGCCAGCAGCTTAACGGGGACACGCTCCTACAATGAGCAGTTCTTC
TRBV7-9	TRBJ2-1	16	TRBD1	.	CASSLMRWTGGSEQFF	TGTGCCAGCAGCTTAATGCGTTGGACAGGGGGTAGTGAGCAGTTCTTC
TRBV5-5	TRBJ1-1	15	.	.	CASSEPDPVNTEAFF	TGTGCCAGCAGCGAACCAGACCCCGTGAACACTGAAGCTTTCTTT
TRBV7-8	TRBJ2-3	16	TRBD1	few	CASSLVGQGATDTQYF	TGTGCCAGCAGCTTAGTAGGACAGGGGGCAACAGATACGCAGTATTTT
TRBV7-2	TRBJ2-1	16	.	few	CASSLSPQPQFNEQFF	TGTGCCAGCAGCTTATCCCCCCAACCGCAGTTCAATGAGCAGTTCTTC
TRBV7-2	TRBJ1-2	15	TRBD1	many	CASSLGQGAHYGYTF	TGTGCCAGCAGCCTGGGACAGGGGGCCCACTATGGCTACACCTTC
TRBV12-3/TRBV12-4	TRBJ2-3	15	.	.	CASSTTGSGTDTQYF	TGTGCCAGCAGCACCACGGGGTCGGGCACAGATACGCAGTATTTT
TRBV10-3	TRBJ2-5	12	.	few	CAISSGLKTQYF	TGTGCCATCAGTTCAGGGCTAAAGACCCAGTACTTC
TRBV29-1	TRBJ2-3	13	TRBD1	many	CSGRDREPDTQYF	TGCAGCGGGCGGGACAGGGAACCAGATACGCAGTATTTT
TRBV11-2	TRBJ1-2	15	.	.	CASSLKGHPGYGYTF	TGTGCCAGCAGCTTGAAGGGACACCCGGGCTATGGCTACACCTTC
TRBV5-1	TRBJ2-2	16	TRBD1	many	CASSRTGGDNTGELFF	TGCGCCAGCAGCCGGACAGGGGGCGATAACACCGGGGAGCTGTTTTTT
TRBV9	TRBJ1-6	16	.	few	CASSVEGSSYNSPLHF	TGTGCCAGCAGCGTAGAGGGGAGCTCCTATAATTCACCCCTCCACTTT
TRBV12-3/TRBV12-4	TRBJ1-6	15	TRBD1	many	CASSLGTGRNSPLHF	TGTGCCAGCAGTCTAGGGACAGGGAGGAATTCACCCCTCCACTTT
TRBV20-1	TRBJ2-7	14	.	few	CSAREDRLSYEQYF	TGCAGTGCTAGGGAAGACAGACTGAGTTACGAGCAGTACTTC